These T cell receptor beta chains were read from a single sample in a study of T cells in Graves' hyperthyroidism and ophthalmopathy. TCRdb processed the multiplex PCR reads anew with MiXCR; each CDR3 protein has one entry. Among about 300,000 distinct CDR3 sequences, less than 30% were seen once, and the ten largest hold approximately 30%. The source material was blood. The receptors stem from a man aged 35 to 55 with Graves' hyperthyroidism that later progressed to Graves' ophthalmopathy. Each CDR3 is given with its conserved first and last residue. The D gene is left open where the match is weak. Clone size is not always given. Where it is, it says once, few, many or a class for expanded clones.

J: TRBJ1-5
size: -
V: TRBV6-5
D: -
DNA: TGTGCCAGCAGTTACCAGGGGAAGAATCAGCCCCAGCACTTT
CDR3: CASSYQGKNQPQHF

J: TRBJ2-7
size: -
V: TRBV15
D: -
DNA: TGTGCCACCAGCACCGCCGACTCCTACGAGCAGTACTTC
CDR3: CATSTADSYEQYF

J: TRBJ2-7
size: once
V: TRBV28
D: -
DNA: TGTGCCAGCAGTTCAAGGACAGTTTCGGGCTTC
CDR3: CASSSRTVSGF

J: TRBJ1-1
size: many
V: TRBV6-5
D: -
DNA: TGTGCCAGCAGTTACTCGAGGGCTTTTAGTTCCGGAGCTTTCTTT
CDR3: CASSYSRAFSSGAFF

J: TRBJ1-1
size: many
V: TRBV12-3/TRBV12-4
D: -
DNA: TGTGCCAGCAGTTTGCGGGGGCTGAACACTGAAGCTTTCTTT
CDR3: CASSLRGLNTEAFF

J: TRBJ1-5
size: -
V: TRBV6-2/TRBV6-3
D: -
DNA: TGTGCCAGCAGCCCAACAGGGTTTGGGCAGCCCCAGCATTTT
CDR3: CASSPTGFGQPQHF

J: TRBJ2-7
size: many
V: TRBV5-1
D: TRBD2
DNA: TGCGCCAGCAGCTTGGGACTAGCGGCGAACTACGAGCAGTACTTC
CDR3: CASSLGLAANYEQYF

J: TRBJ1-5
size: many
V: TRBV6-5
D: -
DNA: TGTGCCATTCAGGTGTGGGGCAATCAGCCCCAGCATTTT
CDR3: CAIQVWGNQPQHF

J: TRBJ2-1
size: once
V: TRBV2
D: -
DNA: TGTGCCAGCAGTGAAAGACACGGCGACGAGCAGTTCTTC
CDR3: CASSERHGDEQFF

J: TRBJ2-7
size: many
V: TRBV13
D: -
DNA: TGTGCCAGCAGCTTAGGTTTGCAACAGGGTGAGCAGTACTTC
CDR3: CASSLGLQQGEQYF

J: TRBJ1-2
size: many
V: TRBV6-5
D: -
DNA: TGTGCCAGCACCCGGGGGAACTATGGCTACACCTTC
CDR3: CASTRGNYGYTF

J: TRBJ2-7
size: many
V: TRBV7-9
D: TRBD2
DNA: TGTGCCAGCAGCTCTGCGGGGGGCTACTCCTACGAGCAGTACTTC
CDR3: CASSSAGGYSYEQYF

J: TRBJ1-2
size: many
V: TRBV7-2
D: -
DNA: TGTGCCAGCAGCTTTGGGGGGGCCCATGGCTACACCTTC
CDR3: CASSFGGAHGYTF

J: TRBJ2-4
size: -
V: TRBV6-1
D: -
DNA: TGTGCCAGCAGTCGTCCCGGGGCAGGAAACCTAGCCAAAAACATTAGGTACTTC
CDR3: CASSRPGAGNLAKNIRYF

J: TRBJ1-1
size: many
V: TRBV7-8
D: TRBD1
DNA: TGTGCCAGCAGCTTGGGCCCGAGGACAGGGGGAATCGAGAACACTGAAGCTTTCTTT
CDR3: CASSLGPRTGGIENTEAFF

J: TRBJ2-7
size: many
V: TRBV7-7
D: TRBD2
DNA: TGTGCTAGCAGCTTCTCCTTAGCGGGAGGGCCGAAGCTACACGAGCAGTACTTC
CDR3: CASSFSLAGGPKLHEQYF

J: TRBJ1-1
size: many
V: TRBV3-1
D: -
DNA: TGTGCCAGCAGCCAGCCCACGGGACGGGACACTGAAGCTTTCTTT
CDR3: CASSQPTGRDTEAFF

J: TRBJ2-5
size: -
V: TRBV10-3
D: TRBD2
DNA: TGTGCCATCAGTGAGTCGGGAGGGCCGCCACGAGAGACCCAGTACTTC
CDR3: CAISESGGPPRETQYF

J: TRBJ2-2
size: many
V: TRBV24-1
D: TRBD2
DNA: TGTGCCACCAGTGATGTCCAGCGGGAAGGGCTGGCCGGGGAGCTGTTTTTT
CDR3: CATSDVQREGLAGELFF

J: TRBJ2-2
size: many
V: TRBV6-1
D: -
DNA: TGTGCCAGCACCTCCCCCACCGGGGAGCTGTTTTTT
CDR3: CASTSPTGELFF

J: TRBJ1-1
size: many
V: TRBV6-1
D: -
DNA: TGTGCCAGCAACCCGACAGGAGTGAGCACTGAAGCTTTCTTT
CDR3: CASNPTGVSTEAFF

J: TRBJ1-2
size: many
V: TRBV29-1
D: -
DNA: TGCAGCGTTGAAACCCGGGTTAGGGGCTACACCTTC
CDR3: CSVETRVRGYTF

J: TRBJ2-7
size: -
V: TRBV27
D: TRBD2
DNA: TGTGCCAGCAGCTTAGCGATTTCAGCGGGGGGGCCGCTCGAGCAGTACTTC
CDR3: CASSLAISAGGPLEQYF

J: TRBJ2-5
size: many
V: TRBV12-3/TRBV12-4
D: -
DNA: TGTGCCAGCAGGGGGGGACATCACCAAGAGACCCAGTACTTC
CDR3: CASRGGHHQETQYF

J: TRBJ2-2
size: few
V: TRBV12-3/TRBV12-4
D: TRBD2
DNA: TGTGCCAGCAGTTTGGTACTAGCGGGAGGGGGGGCCGACACCGGGGAGCTGTTTTTT
CDR3: CASSLVLAGGGADTGELFF

J: TRBJ1-1
size: -
V: TRBV3-1
D: TRBD1
DNA: TGTGCCAGCAGCCAATCGGGGACAGCTGCTGAAGCTTTCTTT
CDR3: CASSQSGTAAEAFF

J: TRBJ1-5
size: many
V: TRBV12-3/TRBV12-4
D: -
DNA: TGTGCCAGCAGTGGGGGCGCGGGCAATCAGCCCCAGCATTTT
CDR3: CASSGGAGNQPQHF

J: TRBJ1-2
size: many
V: TRBV6-5
D: TRBD1
DNA: TGTGCCAGCAGTCCCTACAGGGGATACAACTATGGCTACACCTTC
CDR3: CASSPYRGYNYGYTF

J: TRBJ1-2
size: many
V: TRBV13
D: -
DNA: TGTGCCAGCAGCTTAGTCGGGGCTAACTATGGCTACACCTTC
CDR3: CASSLVGANYGYTF

J: TRBJ1-2
size: -
V: TRBV11-3
D: -
DNA: TGTGCCAGCAGTAATAGTTGGGTAAACTATGGCTACACCTTC
CDR3: CASSNSWVNYGYTF

J: TRBJ1-2
size: few
V: TRBV6-1
D: -
DNA: TGTGCCAGCAGTAGGGACACCGAGTGGTATGGCTACACCTTC
CDR3: CASSRDTEWYGYTF

J: TRBJ2-3
size: many
V: TRBV7-3
D: -
DNA: TGTGCCAGCAGCTCCGCCCGCTTCGGGGAGCTCACAGATACGCAGTATTTT
CDR3: CASSSARFGELTDTQYF

J: TRBJ2-7
size: many
V: TRBV5-1
D: TRBD1
DNA: TGCGCCAGCAGCAAAACTGGGACAGGAGGGACATACGAGCAGTACTTC
CDR3: CASSKTGTGGTYEQYF

J: TRBJ2-4
size: many
V: TRBV6-1
D: TRBD2
DNA: TGTGCCAGCAGCGGGCGGGGGGGCTCAGGTAACATTCAGTACTTC
CDR3: CASSGRGGSGNIQYF

J: TRBJ1-2
size: few
V: TRBV2
D: -
DNA: TGTGCCAGCGGCCGAAGGACTCTCACCGGCTACACCTTC
CDR3: CASGRRTLTGYTF

J: TRBJ1-5
size: many
V: TRBV19
D: -
DNA: TGTGCCAGTAGTATTCACAAGCGGAGGGTAGGACAGCCCCAGCATTTT
CDR3: CASSIHKRRVGQPQHF

J: TRBJ1-5
size: many
V: TRBV11-2
D: -
DNA: TGTGCCAGCAGCTTAGATTACAGTCGGGGTTCGCAAGGTCAGCCCCAGCATTTT
CDR3: CASSLDYSRGSQGQPQHF

J: TRBJ2-7
size: many
V: TRBV6-1
D: TRBD1
DNA: TGTGCCAGCAGTCCGGACAGGGGGAGCCTCTACGAGCAGTACTTC
CDR3: CASSPDRGSLYEQYF